What follows are 19 T cell receptor beta chains derived from one specimen sequenced in a study of response to subunit inactivated influenza vaccine. MiXCR, applied by TCRdb to the RT-PCR reads, yields one record per CDR3 protein. This table has roughly 760,000 distinct CDR3 sequences, about 20% appearing once. This specimen consisted of PBMCs from blood, obtained roughly 5 days after vaccination. These receptors were taken from a man between 45 and 60 years old who received an inactivated influenza vaccine.

The V call is TRBV20-1, the J call TRBJ1-6; 7 bases fit TRBD1. Germline CDR1 and CDR2: DFQATT and SNEGSKA (reference sequence). The CDR3 has 16 amino acids. V shed 0 bases, J shed 2 bases, and the junction held 4 bases outside the gene matches. The CDR3 nucleotides are TGCAGTGCTAGAGACCCAGGGGGTCCCTATAATTCACCCCTCCACTTT. This codes for CSARDPGGPYNSPLHF.

This clonotype was seen many times. V and J are TRBV29-1 and TRBJ2-1; 8 positions agree with TRBD2. Trimming took 6 bases from V and 4 from J; bases not matched to a gene: 8. The germline CDR1 and CDR2 sequences are SQVTM and ANQGSEA. This CDR3 has 14 amino acids. CDR3 in amino acids: CSVITSGPYNEQFF. Here the CDR3 DNA reads TGCAGCGTAATAACTAGCGGACCTTACAATGAGCAGTTCTTC.

Only a few counts were recorded for this clonotype. The J gene is TRBJ2-7, the V gene TRBV9; D is ambiguous. Germline-derived CDR1 and CDR2 are SGDLS and YYNGEE. V lost 1 base and J 3 bases, leaving 11 bases between the germline ends. This CDR3 is 14 amino acids long. The CDR3 DNA is TGTGCCAGCAGCGTAAGTAGCTCAGACTACGAGCAGTACTTC. Protein product: CASSVSSSDYEQYF.

The chain combines TRBV6-1 with TRBJ1-5, with D unclear. Trimming cost V 6 bases and J 2 bases, with 11 bases left between them. The CDR3 spans 14 residues. Germline V gene data show CDR1 as MNHNS and CDR2 as SASEGT. The CDR3 sequence is CASSTYGGNQPQHF. CDR3 bases: TGTGCCAGCAGCACTTATGGAGGCAATCAGCCCCAGCATTTT.

The sample holds a few counts of this clonotype. The J gene is TRBJ2-7, the V gene TRBV6-1; 10 bases align to TRBD1. From germline, CDR1 is MNHNS and CDR2 SASEGT. V shed 6 bases and J 0 bases; nucleotides not matched to a gene: 5. The length of the CDR3 is 15 residues. Written as DNA, the CDR3 is TGTGCCAGCAGAGAGGGACAGGGGAGCTCCTACGAGCAGTACTTC. It encodes CASREGQGSSYEQYF.

This clonotype has more than one count but fewer than ten. The chain joins TRBV5-1 to TRBJ2-1, with 16 bases that match TRBD2. The CDR3 is 15 amino acids. J lost 9 bases, V lost 2 bases, and 2 bases had no gene match. Germline lookup yields CDR1 SGHRS and CDR2 YFSETQ. The CDR3 region has the DNA TGCGCCAGCAGCTTAGGGACTAGCGGGAGGGGTGAGCAGTTCTTC. It yields the protein CASSLGTSGRGEQFF. The full variable domain, in which reference TRBV5-1 and TRBJ2-1 provide the parts outside the CDR3, is KAGVTQTPRYLIKTRGQQVTLSCSPISGHRSVSWYQQTPGQGLQFLFEYFSETQRNKGNFPGRFSGRQFSNSRSEMNVSTLELGDSALYLCASSLGTSGRGEQFFGPGTRLTVL.

The CDR3: CASRPGTGGFTEAFF. In DNA form, the CDR3 reads TGTGCCAGCAGGCCCGGGACAGGGGGTTTCACTGAAGCTTTCTTT. This rearrangement joins TRBV12-3 or TRBV12-4 to TRBJ1-1; TRBD1 aligns across 11 bases. This CDR3 region has 15 residues. V was clipped by 6 bases and J by 4 bases; unmatched bases: 7.

The gene calls are TRBV12-3 or TRBV12-4 and TRBJ2-7; no definite D call. V was pared by 3 bases and J by 0 bases, with 6 bases between. The CDR3 extends over 13 amino acids. In DNA form, the CDR3 reads TGTGCCAGCAGTTTTGGGTTCTCCTACGAGCAGTACTTC. It translates to CASSFGFSYEQYF.

The sample holds a few counts of this clonotype. V and J are TRBV4-3 and TRBJ2-2; unclear D gene. This CDR3 has 14 residues. Trimming took 6 bases from V and 0 from J, leaving 8 bases between them. The V gene's germline CDR1 is LGHNA and CDR2 YSLEER. In DNA, the CDR3 is TGCGCCAGCAGTCAGTTATCGAACACCGGGGAGCTGTTTTTT. Translating it yields CASSQLSNTGELFF.

The rearrangement joins TRBV12-3 or TRBV12-4 to TRBJ2-2; D not certain. Trimming removed 6 bases from V and 8 bases from J, with 10 bases in between. CDR3 length: 12 amino acids. In DNA form, the CDR3 reads TGTGCCAGCAGACTAACGCGGGGGGAGCTGTTTTTT. Its protein is CASRLTRGELFF.

The V and J genes are TRBV5-1 and TRBJ2-2; TRBD2 aligns across 10 bases. Germline-derived CDR1 and CDR2 are SGHRS and YFSETQ. Unmatched junction bases numbered 4, after V lost 8 bases and J lost 3 bases. This CDR3 contains 14 residues. The CDR3 protein is CASQREGHTGELFF. The CDR3, as DNA: TGCGCCAGTCAGCGGGAGGGCCACACCGGGGAGCTGTTTTTT.

The V gene is TRBV6-5, the J gene TRBJ2-5, with 12 nucleotides matching TRBD2. With V trimmed by 3 bases and J by 2 bases, 4 bases remained unmatched. CDR3 size: 16 residues. Germline values: CDR1 MNHEY, CDR2 SVGAGI. As DNA, the CDR3 is TGTGCCAGCAGTTATCTTGGGACTAGCGGGCAAGAGACCCAGTACTTC. Its protein product is CASSYLGTSGQETQYF.

Ten or more counts support this clonotype. V usage is TRBV3-1 and J usage is TRBJ2-7, with 11 bases aligning to TRBD1. Germline V lookup: CDR1 LGHDT, CDR2 YNNKEL (reference sequence). With V trimmed by 2 bases and J by 2 bases, 5 bases remained unmatched. This CDR3 spans 16 amino acids. The CDR3: CASSQKRGQGAYEQYF. The CDR3 DNA is TGTGCCAGCAGCCAAAAGAGGGGACAGGGGGCCTACGAGCAGTACTTC.

The rearrangement uses TRBV12-3 or TRBV12-4 and TRBJ1-2, with a tentative D call TRBD1 (6 bases). This CDR3 has 15 amino acids. V gave up 6 bases and J gave up 0 bases, with 14 bases separating them. CDR3 nucleotide sequence: TGTGCCAGCAGCCCAGGGGCACTCGCTAACTATGGCTACACCTTC. Translating gives CASSPGALANYGYTF.

The rearrangement uses TRBV4-1 and TRBJ2-1; maybe TRBD2 (6 bases). Trimming removed 1 base at V and 9 bases at J, with 19 bases between. This CDR3 spans 16 amino acids. CDR1 and CDR2 from the germline V gene are MGHRA and YSYEKL. DNA for the CDR3: TGCGCCAGCAGCCAAGTGGTCGGGGGAGCTTTTTCTGAGCAGTTCTTC. Residues: CASSQVVGGAFSEQFF.

The chain carries TRBV20-1 and TRBJ2-1, with 8 bases matching TRBD2. Germline values: CDR1 DFQATT, CDR2 SNEGSKA (reference sequence). The CDR3 covers 15 residues. J was trimmed by 4 bases and V by 2 bases; bases with no gene match: 7. CDR3: CSARPGGMAYNEQFF. The CDR3 DNA sequence: TGCAGTGCTAGACCGGGAGGGATGGCTTACAATGAGCAGTTCTTC.

CDR3 in DNA: TGTGCCAGCAGCCATATCAAAGAGACCCAGTACTTC. Amino acid sequence: CASSHIKETQYF. The V call is TRBV4-2, the J call TRBJ2-5, with D hard to call. V lost 3 bases and J 3 bases, leaving 5 bases between the germline ends. CDR1 and CDR2 from the germline V gene are LGHNA and YNFKEQ. The CDR3 runs to 12 residues.

This clonotype was counted only a few times. The V call is TRBV5-1, the J call TRBJ2-2; weak D call: TRBD1 (6 bases). Trimming took 3 bases from V and 1 from J, leaving 13 bases between them. This CDR3 is built from 16 residues. Germline CDR1 SGHRS, CDR2 YFSETQ. The CDR3 DNA sequence: TGCGCCAGCAGCTCCCTTCCGGGACAGAACACCGGGGAGCTGTTTTTT. Amino acid sequence: CASSSLPGQNTGELFF.

The chain has TRBV11-2 and TRBJ2-1, with D perhaps TRBD1 or TRBD2 (5 bases each). V dropped 1 base and J dropped 2 bases, with 18 bases sitting between them. The CDR3 has 18 amino acids. Germline CDR1 is SGHAT and CDR2 is FQNNGV. The CDR3 bases are TGTGCCAGCAGCTTAGGGGGACCCCCGAGTATCACCTACAATGAGCAGTTCTTC. Its translation: CASSLGGPPSITYNEQFF.